A single sample is the source of the 29 T cell receptor beta chains below, sequenced in a study of a mutant IDH1 vaccine in newly diagnosed glioma. The assay was immunoSEQ multiplex PCR, and TCRdb's table has in-frame clones only and misses some. The data show approximately 54,000 clones, roughly 80% seen once. Described time point: baseline, week 1 (first vaccination visit). The treatment here: pre-vaccination baseline after standard-of-care therapy. This specimen consisted of PBMCs, obtained from a glioma patient treated with radiotherapy, temozolomide or both. The receptors derive from a man aged 18 to 29 with glioma.

The chain recombines TRBV27 with TRBJ2-2; D is tentatively TRBD1 or TRBD2 (5 bases each). Germline lookup yields CDR1 MNHEY and CDR2 SMNVEV (reference sequence). This CDR3 contains 16 residues. V lost 1 base and J 3 bases, leaving 12 bases between the germline ends. The CDR3: CASSLFLGTDTGELFF. CDR3 nucleotides: TGTGCCAGCAGTTTATTTCTCGGGACCGACACCGGGGAGCTGTTTTTT.

CDR3 residues: CASSLSGTGFNEKLFF. As DNA, the CDR3 is TGCGCCAGCAGCCTTTCCGGGACAGGTTTTAATGAAAAACTGTTTTTT. The chain uses TRBV5-1 and TRBJ1-4; 8 positions match TRBD1. The trim removed 4 bases at V and 4 bases at J, leaving 9 bases unmatched. This CDR3 spans 16 amino acids. CDR1 is SGHRS and CDR2 is YFSETQ in the germline V gene.

This rearrangement joins TRBV6-5 to TRBJ1-2; 7 bases align to TRBD1. Germline CDR1 is MNHEY and CDR2 is SVGAGI. CDR3 length: 13 amino acids. The junction had 5 bases not matched to a gene; V was cut back by 6 bases and J by 4 bases. CDR3 sequence: CASSGTDIYGYTF. CDR3 in DNA: TGTGCCAGCAGCGGGACAGATATCTATGGCTACACCTTC.

The rearrangement uses TRBV9 and TRBJ2-7; 7 positions match TRBD1. The ends lost 0 bases at V and 7 bases at J; junction bases unmatched: 7. Germline lookup yields CDR1 SGDLS and CDR2 YYNGEE. The CDR3 extends over 14 amino acids. CDR3 amino acids: CASSVEGAASEQYF. As DNA, the CDR3 is TGTGCCAGCAGCGTAGAGGGGGCGGCGTCTGAGCAGTACTTC.

The J gene is TRBJ2-7, the V gene TRBV30; unclear D gene. Germline lookup yields CDR1 GTSNPN and CDR2 SVGIG (reference sequence). The length of the CDR3 is 13 residues. V lost 2 bases, J lost 3 bases, and 11 bases lay in between. In DNA, the CDR3 is TGTGCCTGGAGTAGAGAGGTTTACTACGAGCAGTACTTC. Protein product: CAWSREVYYEQYF.

The chain is built from TRBV6-5 and TRBJ1-1; D is unresolved. The V and J ends lost 8 bases and 0 bases respectively, with 4 bases between them. Per germline, CDR1 MNHEY and CDR2 SVGAGI. This CDR3 comprises 11 residues. This CDR3 is CASYMNTEAFF. The CDR3 DNA reads TGTGCCAGCTACATGAACACTGAAGCTTTCTTT.

This chain joins TRBV4-2 and TRBJ2-1; TRBD2 aligns across 8 bases. The germline CDR1 and CDR2 sequences are LGHNA and YNFKEQ. The CDR3 loop spans 19 amino acids. Trimming removed 0 bases from V and 1 base from J; junction bases left unmatched: 11. The chain's CDR3 is CASSQDKGSGALSYNEQFF. The CDR3 region has the DNA TGTGCCAGCAGCCAAGATAAAGGTAGCGGGGCCCTTTCCTACAATGAGCAGTTCTTC.

The V and J genes are TRBV5-4 and TRBJ1-2, with D perhaps TRBD1 (5 bases). In germline, CDR1 is SGHNT, CDR2 YYREEE (reference sequence). This CDR3 region has 15 residues. With 4 bases removed from V and 7 bases from J, the gap between germline ends came to 20 bases. In DNA form, the CDR3 reads TGTGCCAGCAGCATCAATGGACGGGGGTACTCTGGCTACACCTTC. This encodes CASSINGRGYSGYTF.

The J gene is TRBJ2-7, the V gene TRBV27; 13 bases map to TRBD2. The CDR3 spans 17 residues. The V gene's germline CDR1 is MNHEY and CDR2 SMNVEV (reference sequence). V shed 2 bases and J 3 bases; nucleotides not matched to a gene: 7. In DNA, the CDR3 is TGTGCCAGCAGTTTAGAGCCAGGGACTAGCGGGATCTACGAGCAGTACTTC. Translation: CASSLEPGTSGIYEQYF.

This clone has only a few counts. V and J are TRBV18 and TRBJ1-1; TRBD1 is a possible D gene (6 bases). Germline V CDR1 and CDR2: KGHSH, LQKENI. Trimming took off 4 bases at V and 1 base at J, with 7 bases between the two ends. The CDR3 loop spans 13 amino acids. CDR3 coding DNA: TGTGCCAGCTCACGGGGGCAGAACACTGAAGCTTTCTTT. Translating it yields CASSRGQNTEAFF.

The chain combines TRBV4-1 with TRBJ1-2; perhaps TRBD1 as D (6 bases). Trimming took off 0 bases at V and 4 bases at J, with 12 bases between the two ends. The CDR3 runs to 15 residues. The V gene's germline CDR1 is MGHRA and CDR2 YSYEKL. The CDR3 coding sequence is TGCGCCAGCAGCCAAGATTGGGGGGCGCTCTATGGCTACACCTTC. It yields the protein CASSQDWGALYGYTF.

This clone came up a few times. The V call is TRBV27, the J call TRBJ2-5; perhaps TRBD2 as D (6 bases). The CDR3 has 14 amino acids. Germline V gene sequence: CDR1 MNHEY, CDR2 SMNVEV (reference sequence). Trimming left V 1 base short and J 5 bases short, with 11 bases between. DNA of the CDR3: TGTGCCAGCAGTTTATATGCGGGGCGGGAGACCCAGTACTTC. The encoded protein is CASSLYAGRETQYF.

The V gene is TRBV4-3, the J gene TRBJ2-1; 7 bases fit TRBD2. Germline-derived CDR1 and CDR2 are LGHNA and YSLEER. The CDR3 sequence is 15 residues long. V lost 4 bases, J lost 7 bases, and 10 bases stayed unmatched. This CDR3 reads CASSPDGLVRNEQFF. The CDR3 DNA reads as TGCGCCAGCAGCCCGGACGGACTAGTTCGTAATGAGCAGTTCTTC.

The rearrangement uses TRBV19 and TRBJ1-5; D gene unclear. Germline V CDR1 and CDR2: LNHDA, SQIVND (reference sequence). CDR3 size: 15 residues. Trimming removed 2 bases from V and 0 bases from J, with 8 bases in between. CDR3 protein: CASSITDISNQPQHF. The CDR3 DNA follows: TGTGCCAGTAGTATAACAGATATTAGCAATCAGCCCCAGCATTTT. Full variable domain (outside the CDR3, taken from reference TRBV19 and TRBJ1-5): DGGITQSPKYLFRKEGQNVTLSCEQNLNHDAMYWYRQDPGQGLRLIYYSQIVNDFQKGDIAEGYSVSREKKESFPLTVTSAQKNPTAFYLCASSITDISNQPQHFGDGTRLSIL.

This clone came up a few times. The genes are TRBV6-5 and TRBJ1-2; weak D call: TRBD1 (5 bases). Germline values: CDR1 MNHEY, CDR2 SVGAGI. The length of the CDR3 is 14 residues. Trimming removed 5 bases at V and 0 bases at J, with 10 bases between. The CDR3 spells CASSRDGTNYGYTF. The CDR3 nucleotides read TGTGCCAGCAGTAGGGACGGAACTAACTATGGCTACACCTTC.

In its sample, this clone was seen a few times. The chain combines TRBV19 with TRBJ1-3; D remains ambiguous. CDR3 length: 16 residues. The germline V gene encodes CDR1 LNHDA and CDR2 SQIVND (reference sequence). Trimming removed 6 bases from V and 1 base from J, with 16 bases in between. The CDR3 spells CASSTLSLVSGNTIYF. The CDR3 DNA is TGTGCCAGTAGCACCCTCTCTCTTGTATCTGGAAACACCATATATTTT.

This chain connects TRBV7-9 to TRBJ1-6; the D is unclear. Germline loops: CDR1 SEHNR, CDR2 FQNEAQ (reference sequence). V was clipped by 6 bases and J by 8 bases, with 8 bases between them. The CDR3 covers 12 residues. The CDR3, as DNA: TGTGCCAGCAGTCAACGGGATTCACCCCTCCACTTT. This codes for CASSQRDSPLHF.

The chain is built from TRBV5-1 and TRBJ1-2; D gene ambiguous. Germline-derived CDR1 and CDR2 are SGHRS and YFSETQ. The V end lost 4 bases, the J end lost 0 bases, and 7 bases lay between the germline ends. This CDR3 region has 13 residues. The CDR3 DNA sequence: TGCGCCAGCAGCCTACAGACTAACTATGGCTACACCTTC. Translating gives CASSLQTNYGYTF.

By sample share, this clone is medium-sized. The J gene is TRBJ1-4, the V gene TRBV6-6; 7 nucleotides agree with TRBD1. CDR3 length: 13 residues. The junction had 6 bases not matched to a gene; V was cut back by 5 bases and J by 9 bases. From germline, CDR1 is MNHNY and CDR2 SVGAGI (reference sequence). The CDR3 here is CASSTGERKKLFF. The CDR3 DNA reads TGTGCCAGCAGTACAGGGGAAAGGAAAAAACTGTTTTTT.

The CDR3 protein is CASSENLRGLGMNGYTF. DNA of the CDR3: TGTGCCAGCAGTGAAAACCTGAGGGGGCTAGGTATGAATGGCTACACCTTC. This chain links TRBV25-1 with TRBJ1-2, with TRBD1 matching 7 bases. The length of the CDR3 is 17 residues. Unmatched junction bases numbered 15, after V lost 2 bases and J lost 6 bases. CDR1 is MGHDK, CDR2 SYGVNS, per germline.

The V gene is TRBV25-1, the J gene TRBJ1-1; no definite D call. Germline V gives CDR1 MGHDK, CDR2 SYGVNS. V was clipped by 4 bases and J by 11 bases, with 11 bases between them. This CDR3 spans 11 amino acids. CDR3 nucleotide sequence: TGTGCCAGCAGTGGAGCCGCCAGGGCTTTCTTT. Residues: CASSGAARAFF.

A single count supports this clone. This chain joins TRBV7-9 and TRBJ2-7; 9 positions agree with TRBD1. This CDR3 contains 14 residues. Looked up from germline, CDR1 is SEHNR and CDR2 is FQNEAQ (reference sequence). The J segment lost 2 bases and the V segment lost 5 bases, leaving 4 bases of the junction unmatched. This CDR3 reads CASSHRDRAYEQYF. For the CDR3, the DNA is TGTGCCAGCAGCCACCGGGACAGGGCCTACGAGCAGTACTTC.

The chain is built from TRBV19 and TRBJ1-2; D uncertain. Germline CDR1 is LNHDA and CDR2 is SQIVND (reference sequence). The length of the CDR3 is 14 residues. V lost 0 bases and J lost 2, with 7 bases in between. CDR3 region: CASSIDLRNYGYTF. The DNA of the CDR3 is TGTGCCAGTAGTATAGATCTAAGGAACTATGGCTACACCTTC. Using reference TRBV19 and TRBJ1-2 for the parts outside the CDR3, the full variable domain is DGGITQSPKYLFRKEGQNVTLSCEQNLNHDAMYWYRQDPGQGLRLIYYSQIVNDFQKGDIAEGYSVSREKKESFPLTVTSAQKNPTAFYLCASSIDLRNYGYTFGSGTRLTVV.

The CDR3 sequence: CASSYSGDGGYTF. For the CDR3, the DNA is TGTGCCAGCAGTTACTCAGGGGACGGAGGCTACACCTTC. The gene calls are TRBV6-6 and TRBJ1-2, with D maybe TRBD1 (5 bases). V gave up 0 bases and J gave up 8 bases, with 10 bases separating them. This CDR3 is built from 13 residues. The V gene's germline CDR1 is MNHNY and CDR2 SVGAGI (reference sequence).

V is TRBV18 and J is TRBJ2-7, with D hard to call. V gave up 3 bases and J gave up 4 bases, with 10 bases separating them. Germline-derived CDR1 and CDR2 are KGHSH and LQKENI. The CDR3 runs to 13 residues. The CDR3 reads CASSPYSEYEQYF. The CDR3 DNA reads TGTGCCAGCTCACCTTACAGTGAGTACGAGCAGTACTTC.

The chain links TRBV7-2 to TRBJ2-1, with 8 bases fitting TRBD1. The CDR3 has 15 residues. From germline, CDR1 is SGHTA and CDR2 FQGNSA. The V gene end was trimmed by 5 bases and the J gene end by 3 bases; junction bases not matched to a gene: 6. The DNA for the CDR3 is TGTGCCAGCAGCCCTGACAGGGGCCTCTACAATGAGCAGTTCTTC. This encodes CASSPDRGLYNEQFF. Full variable domain (outside the CDR3, taken from reference TRBV7-2 and TRBJ2-1): GAGVSQSPSNKVTEKGKDVELRCDPISGHTALYWYRQSLGQGLEFLIYFQGNSAPDKSGLPSDRFSAERTGGSVSTLTIQRTQQEDSAVYLCASSPDRGLYNEQFFGPGTRLTVL.

The chain has TRBV4-2 and TRBJ2-7, with TRBD2 identical over 15 bases. The CDR3 totals 17 residues. Per the germline V gene, CDR1 is LGHNA and CDR2 is YNFKEQ. Trimming cost V 7 bases and J 1 base; bases outside gene matches: 8. The CDR3, as DNA: TGTGCCAGCAACCGGGGACTAGCGGGAGGACAGTCCTACGAGCAGTACTTC. Its protein product is CASNRGLAGGQSYEQYF.

This chain joins TRBV13 and TRBJ2-7; the D gene is possibly TRBD1 (7 bases). CDR1 PRHDT and CDR2 FYEKMQ come from the germline V gene (reference sequence). V lost 5 bases, J lost 0 bases, and 20 bases lay in between. This CDR3 comprises 17 residues. The CDR3 spells CASSLNRLGTASYEQYF. Written as DNA, the CDR3 is TGTGCCAGCAGCCTCAACAGACTAGGGACAGCCTCCTACGAGCAGTACTTC. Full variable domain (missing parts from reference TRBV13 and TRBJ2-7): AAGVIQSPRHLIKEKRETATLKCYPIPRHDTVYWYQQGPGQDPQFLISFYEKMQSDKGSIPDRFSAQQFSDYHSELNMSSLELGDSALYFCASSLNRLGTASYEQYFGPGTRLTVT.

The rearrangement links TRBV6-4 to TRBJ2-5; TRBD1 aligns across 9 bases. Germline V CDR1 and CDR2: MRHNA, SNTAGT. V trimming: 1 base; J trimming: 5 bases; junction bases outside the gene matches: 5. CDR3 size: 15 residues. CDR3 DNA: TGTGCCAGCAGTGACTGGGACAGGGTGGAGGAGACCCAGTACTTC. Translating it yields CASSDWDRVEETQYF.